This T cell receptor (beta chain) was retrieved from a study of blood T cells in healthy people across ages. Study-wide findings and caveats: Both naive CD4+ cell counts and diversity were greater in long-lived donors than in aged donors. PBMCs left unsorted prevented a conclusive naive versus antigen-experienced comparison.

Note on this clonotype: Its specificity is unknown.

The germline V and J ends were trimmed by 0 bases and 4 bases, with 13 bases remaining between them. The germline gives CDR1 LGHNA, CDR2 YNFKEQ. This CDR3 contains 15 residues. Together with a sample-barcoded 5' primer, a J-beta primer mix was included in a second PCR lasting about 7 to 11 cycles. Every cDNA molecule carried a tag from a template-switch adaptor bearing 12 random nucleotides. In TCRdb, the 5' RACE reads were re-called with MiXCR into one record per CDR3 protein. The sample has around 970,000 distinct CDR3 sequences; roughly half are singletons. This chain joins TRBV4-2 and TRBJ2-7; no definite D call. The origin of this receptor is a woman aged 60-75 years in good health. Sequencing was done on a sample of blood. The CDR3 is CASSQEVDKFYEQYF. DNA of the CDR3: TGTGCCAGCAGCCAAGAAGTAGATAAGTTTTACGAGCAGTACTTC.